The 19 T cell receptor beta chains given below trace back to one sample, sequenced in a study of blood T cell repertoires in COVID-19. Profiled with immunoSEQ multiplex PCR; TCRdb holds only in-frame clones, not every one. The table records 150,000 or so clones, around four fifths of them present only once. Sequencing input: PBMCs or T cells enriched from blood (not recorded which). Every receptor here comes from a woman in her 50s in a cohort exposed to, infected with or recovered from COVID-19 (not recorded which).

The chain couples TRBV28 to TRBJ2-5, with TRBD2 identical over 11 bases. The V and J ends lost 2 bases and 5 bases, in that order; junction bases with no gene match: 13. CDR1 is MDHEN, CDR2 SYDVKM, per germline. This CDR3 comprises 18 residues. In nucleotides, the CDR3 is TGTGCCAGCAGTTTAGAATGGTCTAGCGGGGGGCTCGGGGAGACCCAGTACTTC. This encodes CASSLEWSSGGLGETQYF.

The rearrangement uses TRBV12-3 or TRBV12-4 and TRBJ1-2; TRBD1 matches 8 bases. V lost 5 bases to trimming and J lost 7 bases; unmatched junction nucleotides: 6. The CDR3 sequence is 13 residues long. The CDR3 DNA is TGTGCCAGCAGTCTCGGGACAGGCGGTGGCTACACCTTC. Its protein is CASSLGTGGGYTF.

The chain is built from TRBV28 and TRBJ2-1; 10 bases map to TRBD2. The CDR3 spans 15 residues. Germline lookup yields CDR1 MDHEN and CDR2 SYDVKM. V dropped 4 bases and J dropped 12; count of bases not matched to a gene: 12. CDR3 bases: TGTGCCAGCAGTTCCCGGGGTAGCGGGAGGCTAGGGCAGTTCTTC. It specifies CASSSRGSGRLGQFF.

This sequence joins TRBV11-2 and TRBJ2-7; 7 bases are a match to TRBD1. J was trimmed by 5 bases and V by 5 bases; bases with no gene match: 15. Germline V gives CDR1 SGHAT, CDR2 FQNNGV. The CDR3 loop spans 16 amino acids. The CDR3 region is CASSLGSSTGVHEQYF. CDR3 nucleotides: TGTGCCAGCAGCCTCGGGTCCTCCACAGGGGTCCACGAGCAGTACTTC.

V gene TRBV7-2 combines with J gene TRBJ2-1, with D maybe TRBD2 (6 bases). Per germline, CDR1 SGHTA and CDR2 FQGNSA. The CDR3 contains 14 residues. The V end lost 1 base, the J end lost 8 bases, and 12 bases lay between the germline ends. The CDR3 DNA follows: TGTGCCAGCAGCTTAGACCCGGGGGAGGATGAGCAGTTCTTC. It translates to CASSLDPGEDEQFF.

Here the CDR3 DNA reads TGCGCCAGCAGCTTGGTAAGCGGGTCTAGCACAGATACGCAGTATTTT. This gives the protein CASSLVSGSSTDTQYF. The chain combines TRBV5-1 with TRBJ2-3; D possibly corresponds to TRBD2 (6 bases). Germline lookup yields CDR1 SGHRS and CDR2 YFSETQ. This CDR3 spans 16 amino acids. V was clipped by 0 bases and J by 0 bases, with 11 bases between them.

CDR3 DNA sequence: TGCAGCGCTGCGGGAGGGACCTACGAGCAGTACTTC. It is translated as CSAAGGTYEQYF. This chain connects TRBV29-1 to TRBJ2-7, with TRBD2 matching 9 bases. The CDR3 is 12 amino acids. V trimming: 7 bases; J trimming: 2 bases; junction bases outside the gene matches: 3. From germline, CDR1 is SQVTM and CDR2 ANQGSEA.

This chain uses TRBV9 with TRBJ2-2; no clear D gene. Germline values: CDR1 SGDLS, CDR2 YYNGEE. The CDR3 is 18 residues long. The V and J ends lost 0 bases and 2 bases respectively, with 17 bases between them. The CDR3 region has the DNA TGTGCCAGCAGCGTAGCCCCTGGAGTAGCCTTCAACACCGGGGAGCTGTTTTTT. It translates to CASSVAPGVAFNTGELFF.

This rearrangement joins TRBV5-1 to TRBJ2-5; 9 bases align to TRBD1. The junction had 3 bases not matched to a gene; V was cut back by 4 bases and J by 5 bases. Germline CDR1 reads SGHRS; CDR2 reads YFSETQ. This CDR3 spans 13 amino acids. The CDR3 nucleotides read TGCGCCAGCAGCGCAGGACAGGGGGAGACCCAGTACTTC. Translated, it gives CASSAGQGETQYF.

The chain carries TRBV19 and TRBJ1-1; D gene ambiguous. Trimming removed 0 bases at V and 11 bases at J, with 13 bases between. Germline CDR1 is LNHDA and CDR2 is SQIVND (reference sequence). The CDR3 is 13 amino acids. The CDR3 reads CASSIDQSRGAFF. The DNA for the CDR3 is TGTGCCAGTAGTATAGATCAGTCCCGCGGCGCTTTCTTT. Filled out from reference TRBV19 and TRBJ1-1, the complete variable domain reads DGGITQSPKYLFRKEGQNVTLSCEQNLNHDAMYWYRQDPGQGLRLIYYSQIVNDFQKGDIAEGYSVSREKKESFPLTVTSAQKNPTAFYLCASSIDQSRGAFFGQGTRLTVV.

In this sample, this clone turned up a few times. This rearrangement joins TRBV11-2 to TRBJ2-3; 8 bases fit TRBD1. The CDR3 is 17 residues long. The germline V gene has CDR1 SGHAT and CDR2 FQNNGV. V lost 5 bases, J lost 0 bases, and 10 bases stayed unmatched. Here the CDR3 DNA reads TGTGCCAGCAGCCCAAGGGTGGGACAGGCCAGCACAGATACGCAGTATTTT. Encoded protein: CASSPRVGQASTDTQYF.

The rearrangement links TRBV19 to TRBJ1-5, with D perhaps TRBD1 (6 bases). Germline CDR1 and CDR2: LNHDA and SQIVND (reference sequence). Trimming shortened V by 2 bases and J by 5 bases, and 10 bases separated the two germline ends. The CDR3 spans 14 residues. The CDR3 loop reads CASSIQGSDQPQHF. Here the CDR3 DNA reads TGTGCCAGTAGTATACAGGGGTCGGATCAGCCCCAGCATTTT.

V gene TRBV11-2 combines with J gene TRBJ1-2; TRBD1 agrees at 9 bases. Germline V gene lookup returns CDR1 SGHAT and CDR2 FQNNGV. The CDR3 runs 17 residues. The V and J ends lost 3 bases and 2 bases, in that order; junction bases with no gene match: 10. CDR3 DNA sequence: TGTGCCAGCAGCTTGGAACCCAGGGACAGGGACAACTATGGCTACACCTTC. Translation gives CASSLEPRDRDNYGYTF.

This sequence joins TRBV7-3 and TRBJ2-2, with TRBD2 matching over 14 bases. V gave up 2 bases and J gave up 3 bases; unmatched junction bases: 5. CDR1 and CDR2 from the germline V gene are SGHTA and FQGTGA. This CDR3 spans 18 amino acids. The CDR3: CASSLVGGLAGDTGELFF. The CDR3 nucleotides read TGTGCCAGCAGCTTAGTAGGGGGACTAGCGGGAGACACCGGGGAGCTGTTTTTT.

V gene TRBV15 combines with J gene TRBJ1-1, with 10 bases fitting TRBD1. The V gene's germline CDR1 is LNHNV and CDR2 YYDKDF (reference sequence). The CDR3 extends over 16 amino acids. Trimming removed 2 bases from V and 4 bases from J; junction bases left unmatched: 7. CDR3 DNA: TGTGCCACCAGCAGAAAGACAGGGGGCCTCGGCACTGAAGCTTTCTTT. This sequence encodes CATSRKTGGLGTEAFF.

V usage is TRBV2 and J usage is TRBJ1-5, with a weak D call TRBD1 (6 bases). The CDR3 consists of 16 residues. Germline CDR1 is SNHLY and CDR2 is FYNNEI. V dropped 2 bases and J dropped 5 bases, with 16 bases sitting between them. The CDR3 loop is CASSEMGAVRDQPQHF. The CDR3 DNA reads TGTGCCAGCAGTGAAATGGGGGCGGTTCGGGATCAGCCCCAGCATTTT.

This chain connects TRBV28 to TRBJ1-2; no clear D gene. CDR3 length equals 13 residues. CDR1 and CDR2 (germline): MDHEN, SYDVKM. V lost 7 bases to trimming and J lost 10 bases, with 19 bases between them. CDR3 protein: CASTEGVGVDYTF. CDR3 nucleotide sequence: TGTGCCAGCACGGAGGGAGTCGGAGTAGACTACACCTTC.

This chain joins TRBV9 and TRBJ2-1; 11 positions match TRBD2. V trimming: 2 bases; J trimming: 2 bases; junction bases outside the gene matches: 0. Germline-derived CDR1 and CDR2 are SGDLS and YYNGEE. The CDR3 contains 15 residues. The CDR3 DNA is TGTGCCAGCAGCGTGACTAGCGGGACCTACAATGAGCAGTTCTTC. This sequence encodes CASSVTSGTYNEQFF.

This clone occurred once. The CDR3 spells CASSEGPAGYGYTF. The CDR3 DNA sequence: TGTGCCAGCAGTGAAGGTCCCGCCGGGTATGGCTACACCTTC. This chain links TRBV6-1 with TRBJ1-2; D call uncertain. Germline V gene data show CDR1 as MNHNS and CDR2 as SASEGT. The CDR3 contains 14 residues. V lost 1 base and J 5 bases, leaving 11 bases between the germline ends.